Below, one T cell receptor (beta chain) is given with its context. Germline lookup yields CDR1 MNHEY and CDR2 SMNVEV (reference sequence). Trimming left V 6 bases short and J 0 bases short, with 8 bases between. The CDR3 extends over 13 amino acids. This entry comes from a study of blood T cell repertoires in COVID-19. Repertoires were generated with immunoSEQ multiplex PCR, while TCRdb's copy carries only in-frame clones and drops some. The repertoire consists of more than 200,000 clones, with over 75% occurring once and the leading ten covering more than 0.55%. The rearrangement uses TRBV27 and TRBJ1-1; TRBD1 is a possible D gene (6 bases). Sequenced input: peripheral blood. The clonotype was recovered from a human donor in a cohort sampled during active COVID-19. In nucleotides, the CDR3 is TGTGCCAGCAGAGGGGGGGTGAACACTGAAGCTTTCTTT. This gives the protein CASRGGVNTEAFF.